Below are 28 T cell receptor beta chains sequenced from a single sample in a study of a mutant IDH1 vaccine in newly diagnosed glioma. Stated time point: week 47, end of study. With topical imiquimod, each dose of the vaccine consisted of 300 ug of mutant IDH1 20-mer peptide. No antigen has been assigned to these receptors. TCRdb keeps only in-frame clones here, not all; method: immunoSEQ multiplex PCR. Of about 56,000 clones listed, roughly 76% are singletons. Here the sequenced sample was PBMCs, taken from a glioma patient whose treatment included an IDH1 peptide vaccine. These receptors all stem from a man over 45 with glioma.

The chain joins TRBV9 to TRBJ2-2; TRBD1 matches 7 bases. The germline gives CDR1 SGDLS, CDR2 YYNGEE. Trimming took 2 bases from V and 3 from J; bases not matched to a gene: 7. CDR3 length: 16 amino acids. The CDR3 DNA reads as TGTGCCAGCAGCGTGTACGGGACAGAAGACACCGGGGAGCTGTTTTTT. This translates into CASSVYGTEDTGELFF.

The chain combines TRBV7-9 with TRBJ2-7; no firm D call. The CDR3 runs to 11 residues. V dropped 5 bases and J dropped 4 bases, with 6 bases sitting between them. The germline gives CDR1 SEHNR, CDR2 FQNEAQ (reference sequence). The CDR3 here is CASSPLYEQYF. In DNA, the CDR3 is TGTGCCAGCAGCCCTCTATACGAGCAGTACTTC.

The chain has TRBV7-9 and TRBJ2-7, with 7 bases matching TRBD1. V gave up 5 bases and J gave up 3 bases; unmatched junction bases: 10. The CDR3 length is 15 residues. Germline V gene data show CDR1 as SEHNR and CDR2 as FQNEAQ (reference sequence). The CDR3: CASSRGQYPFYEQYF. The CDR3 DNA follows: TGTGCCAGCAGCCGGGGACAGTACCCGTTCTACGAGCAGTACTTC. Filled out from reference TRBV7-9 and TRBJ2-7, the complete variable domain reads DTGVSQNPRHKITKRGQNVTFRCDPISEHNRLYWYRQTLGQGPEFLTYFQNEAQLEKSRLLSDRFSAERPKGSFSTLEIQRTEQGDSAMYLCASSRGQYPFYEQYFGPGTRLTVT.

The CDR3 spells CATTGQAGSFAEQFF. The CDR3 region has the DNA TGTGCCACTACCGGGCAGGCGGGGTCTTTTGCGGAGCAGTTCTTC. The chain links TRBV6-5 to TRBJ2-1; TRBD2 might be the D (6 bases). CDR1 is MNHEY, CDR2 SVGAGI, per germline. The V gene lost 10 bases and the J gene lost 10 bases, with 26 bases spanning the gap. The CDR3 length is 15 residues.

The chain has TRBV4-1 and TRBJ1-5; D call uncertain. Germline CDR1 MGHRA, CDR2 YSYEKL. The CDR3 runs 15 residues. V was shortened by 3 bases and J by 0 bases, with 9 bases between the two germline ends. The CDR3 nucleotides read TGCGCCAGCAGCCAGGCGGACGCTAGCAATCAGCCCCAGCATTTT. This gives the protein CASSQADASNQPQHF.

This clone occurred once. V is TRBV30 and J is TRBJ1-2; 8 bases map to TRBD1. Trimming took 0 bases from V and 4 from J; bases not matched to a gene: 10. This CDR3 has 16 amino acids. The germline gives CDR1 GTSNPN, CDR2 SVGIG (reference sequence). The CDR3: CAWSVLRAGGSYGYTF. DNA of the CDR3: TGTGCCTGGAGTGTACTAAGGGCAGGGGGCAGCTATGGCTACACCTTC.

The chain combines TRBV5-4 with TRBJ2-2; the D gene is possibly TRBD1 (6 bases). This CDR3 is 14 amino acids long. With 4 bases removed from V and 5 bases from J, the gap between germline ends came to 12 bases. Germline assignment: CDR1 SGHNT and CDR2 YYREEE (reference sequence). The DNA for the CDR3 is TGTGCCAGCAGCCCAACAGGGTGGACCGGGGAGCTGTTTTTT. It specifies CASSPTGWTGELFF.

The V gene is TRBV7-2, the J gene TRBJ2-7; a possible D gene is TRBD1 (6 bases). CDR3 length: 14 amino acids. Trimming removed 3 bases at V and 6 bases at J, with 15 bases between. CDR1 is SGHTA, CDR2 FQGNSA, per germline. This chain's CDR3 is CASSFGRDNVEQYF. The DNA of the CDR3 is TGTGCCAGCAGCTTTGGAAGGGACAATGTCGAGCAGTACTTC.

CDR3 residues: CAWSVLQLADYNEQFF. The CDR3 bases are TGTGCCTGGAGTGTACTACAACTAGCGGACTACAATGAGCAGTTCTTC. The chain uses TRBV30 and TRBJ2-1; 8 nucleotides line up with TRBD2. Per the germline V gene, CDR1 is GTSNPN and CDR2 is SVGIG (reference sequence). CDR3 length equals 16 residues. Trimming removed 0 bases from V and 3 bases from J; junction bases left unmatched: 7. The entire variable domain, with the rest obtained from reference TRBV30 and TRBJ2-1, is as follows: SQTIHQWPATLVQPVGSPLSLECTVEGTSNPNLYWYRQAAGRGLQLLFYSVGIGQISSEVPQNLSASRPQDRQFILSSKKLLLSDSGFYLCAWSVLQLADYNEQFFGPGTRLTVL.

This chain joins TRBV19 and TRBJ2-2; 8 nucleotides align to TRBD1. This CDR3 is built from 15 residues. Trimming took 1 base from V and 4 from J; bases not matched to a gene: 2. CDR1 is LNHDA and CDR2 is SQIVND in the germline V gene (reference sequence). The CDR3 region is CASSIATGGTGELFF. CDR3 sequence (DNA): TGTGCCAGTAGTATAGCCACAGGGGGCACCGGGGAGCTGTTTTTT.

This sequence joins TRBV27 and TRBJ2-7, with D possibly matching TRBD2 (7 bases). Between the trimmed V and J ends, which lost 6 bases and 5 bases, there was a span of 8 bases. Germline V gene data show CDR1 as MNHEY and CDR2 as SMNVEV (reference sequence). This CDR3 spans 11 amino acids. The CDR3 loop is CASSGGHEQYF. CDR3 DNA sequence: TGTGCCAGCAGCGGGGGGCACGAGCAGTACTTC.

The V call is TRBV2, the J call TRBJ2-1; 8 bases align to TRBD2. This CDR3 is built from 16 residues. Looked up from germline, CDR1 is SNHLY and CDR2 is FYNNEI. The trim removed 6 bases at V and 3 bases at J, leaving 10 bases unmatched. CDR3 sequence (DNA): TGTGCCAGCAGGCCTCCCCAAGCGGGGGTCTACAATGAGCAGTTCTTC. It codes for CASRPPQAGVYNEQFF.

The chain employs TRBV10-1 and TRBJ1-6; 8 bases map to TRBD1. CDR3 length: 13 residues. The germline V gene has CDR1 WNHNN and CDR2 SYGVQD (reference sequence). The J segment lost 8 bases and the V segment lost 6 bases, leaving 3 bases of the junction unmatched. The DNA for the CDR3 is TGCGCCAGCAGCTTACAGGGGGATTCACCCCTCCACTTT. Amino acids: CASSLQGDSPLHF.

The CDR3: CAWSGDMVKLFF. The CDR3 coding sequence is TGTGCCTGGAGTGGGGACATGGTAAAACTGTTTTTT. This rearrangement joins TRBV30 to TRBJ1-4, with D possibly matching TRBD1 (6 bases). The germline V gene has CDR1 GTSNPN and CDR2 SVGIG (reference sequence). The CDR3 is made up of 12 amino acids. Trimming left V 1 base short and J 10 bases short, with 10 bases between.

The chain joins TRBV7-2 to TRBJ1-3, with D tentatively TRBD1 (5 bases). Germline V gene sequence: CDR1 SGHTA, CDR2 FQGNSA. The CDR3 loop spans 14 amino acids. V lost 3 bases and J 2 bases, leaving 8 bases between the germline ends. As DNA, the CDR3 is TGTGCCAGCAGCTTGGCGGGGGCTGGAAACACCATATATTTT. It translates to CASSLAGAGNTIYF.

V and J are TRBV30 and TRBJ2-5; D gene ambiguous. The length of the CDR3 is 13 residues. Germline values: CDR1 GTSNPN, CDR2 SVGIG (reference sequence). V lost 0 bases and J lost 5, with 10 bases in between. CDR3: CAWSVRTRETQYF. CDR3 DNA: TGTGCCTGGAGTGTACGTACGCGGGAGACCCAGTACTTC.

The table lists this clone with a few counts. The CDR3 is CSVDPAVGSANYGYTF. The CDR3 DNA reads as TGCAGCGTTGATCCAGCGGTGGGATCCGCTAACTATGGCTACACCTTC. V gene TRBV29-1 combines with J gene TRBJ1-2, with D uncertain. V lost 3 bases, J lost 0 bases, and 17 bases lay in between. CDR3 size: 16 residues. Germline lookup yields CDR1 SQVTM and CDR2 ANQGSEA.

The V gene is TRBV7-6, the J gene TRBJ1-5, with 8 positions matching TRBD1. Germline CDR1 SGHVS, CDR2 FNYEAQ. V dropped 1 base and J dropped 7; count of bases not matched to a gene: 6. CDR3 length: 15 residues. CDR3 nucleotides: TGTGCCAGCAGCTTAGGTGGACAGGGTATACAGCCCCAGCATTTT. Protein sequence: CASSLGGQGIQPQHF. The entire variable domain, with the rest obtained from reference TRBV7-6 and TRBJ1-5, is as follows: GAGVSQSPRYKVTKRGQDVALRCDPISGHVSLYWYRQALGQGPEFLTYFNYEAQQDKSGLPNDRFSAERPEGSISTLTIQRTEQRDSAMYRCASSLGGQGIQPQHFGDGTRLSIL.

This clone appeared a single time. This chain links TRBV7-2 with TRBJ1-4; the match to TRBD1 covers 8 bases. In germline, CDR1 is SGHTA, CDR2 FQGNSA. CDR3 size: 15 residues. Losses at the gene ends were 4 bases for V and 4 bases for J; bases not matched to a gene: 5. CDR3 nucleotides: TGTGCCAGCAGCTCTTCAGGGGGCCTTAATGAAAAACTGTTTTTT. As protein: CASSSSGGLNEKLFF.

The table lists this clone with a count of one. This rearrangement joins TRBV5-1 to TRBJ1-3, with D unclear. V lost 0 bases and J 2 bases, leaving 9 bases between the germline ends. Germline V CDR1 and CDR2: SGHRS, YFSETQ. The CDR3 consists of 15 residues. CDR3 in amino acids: CASSLVSEPGNTIYF. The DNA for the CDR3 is TGCGCCAGCAGCTTGGTTTCCGAACCTGGAAACACCATATATTTT.

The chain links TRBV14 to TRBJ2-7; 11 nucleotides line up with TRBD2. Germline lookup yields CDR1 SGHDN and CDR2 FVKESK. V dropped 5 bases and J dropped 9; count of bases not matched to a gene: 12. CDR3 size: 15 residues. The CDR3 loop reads CASSAGTSGVLGQYF. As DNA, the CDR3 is TGTGCCAGCAGCGCTGGGACTAGCGGTGTCCTGGGGCAGTACTTC.

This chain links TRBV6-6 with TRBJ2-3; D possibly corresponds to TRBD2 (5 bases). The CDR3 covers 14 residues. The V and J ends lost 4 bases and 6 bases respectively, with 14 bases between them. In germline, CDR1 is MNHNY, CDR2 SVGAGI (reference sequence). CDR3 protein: CASSSGIFRDTQYF. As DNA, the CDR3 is TGTGCCAGCAGTTCCGGGATCTTCAGGGATACGCAGTATTTT.

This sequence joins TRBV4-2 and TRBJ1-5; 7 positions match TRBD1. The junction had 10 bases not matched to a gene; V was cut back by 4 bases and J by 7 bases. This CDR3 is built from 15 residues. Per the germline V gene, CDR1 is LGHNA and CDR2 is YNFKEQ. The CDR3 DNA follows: TGTGCCAGCAGCCGAGACAGGGACGTTCGGCAGCCCCAGCATTTT. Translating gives CASSRDRDVRQPQHF.

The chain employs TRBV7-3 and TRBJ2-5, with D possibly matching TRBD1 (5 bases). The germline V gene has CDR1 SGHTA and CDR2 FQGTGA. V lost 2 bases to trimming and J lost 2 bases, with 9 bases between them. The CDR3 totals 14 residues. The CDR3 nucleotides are TGTGCCAGCAGCTTAGGGGCAGGGCAAGAGACCCAGTACTTC. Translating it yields CASSLGAGQETQYF.

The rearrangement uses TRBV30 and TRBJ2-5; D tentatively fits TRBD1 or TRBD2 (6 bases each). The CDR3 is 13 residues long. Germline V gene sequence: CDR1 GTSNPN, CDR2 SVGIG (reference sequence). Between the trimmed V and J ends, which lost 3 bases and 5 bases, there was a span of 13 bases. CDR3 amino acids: CAWRIEGGETQYF. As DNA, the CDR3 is TGTGCCTGGAGGATAGAGGGGGGTGAGACCCAGTACTTC.

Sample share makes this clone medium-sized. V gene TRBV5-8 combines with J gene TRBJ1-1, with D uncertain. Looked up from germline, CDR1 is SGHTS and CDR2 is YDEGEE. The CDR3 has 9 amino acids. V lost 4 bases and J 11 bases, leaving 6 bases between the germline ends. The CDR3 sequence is CASSRDAFF. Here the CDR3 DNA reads TGTGCCAGCAGCCGGGATGCTTTCTTT.

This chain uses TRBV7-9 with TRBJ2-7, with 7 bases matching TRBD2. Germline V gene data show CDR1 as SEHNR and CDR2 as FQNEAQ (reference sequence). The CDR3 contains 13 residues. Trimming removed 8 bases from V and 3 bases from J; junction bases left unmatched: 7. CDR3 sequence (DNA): TGTGCCAGCCAGCGGGACCCCAACTACGAGCAGTACTTC. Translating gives CASQRDPNYEQYF.

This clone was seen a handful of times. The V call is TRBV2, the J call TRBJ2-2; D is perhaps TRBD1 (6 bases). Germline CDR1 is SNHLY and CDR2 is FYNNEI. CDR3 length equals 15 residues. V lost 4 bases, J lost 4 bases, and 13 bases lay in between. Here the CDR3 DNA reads TGTGCCAGCAGTGTAGGGCAGGGGATCACCGGGGAGCTGTTTTTT. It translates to CASSVGQGITGELFF.